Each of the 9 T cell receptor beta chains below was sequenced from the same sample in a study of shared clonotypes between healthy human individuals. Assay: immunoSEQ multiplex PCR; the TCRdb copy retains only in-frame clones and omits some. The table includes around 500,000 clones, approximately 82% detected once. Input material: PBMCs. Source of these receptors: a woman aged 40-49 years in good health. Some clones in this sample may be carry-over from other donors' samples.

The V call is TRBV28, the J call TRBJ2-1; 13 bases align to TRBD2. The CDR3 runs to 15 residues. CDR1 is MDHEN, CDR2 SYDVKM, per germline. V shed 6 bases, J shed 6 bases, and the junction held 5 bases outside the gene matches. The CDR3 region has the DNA TGTGCCAGCAGGACGGGACTAGCGGGGCCCAATGAGCAGTTCTTC. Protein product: CASRTGLAGPNEQFF.

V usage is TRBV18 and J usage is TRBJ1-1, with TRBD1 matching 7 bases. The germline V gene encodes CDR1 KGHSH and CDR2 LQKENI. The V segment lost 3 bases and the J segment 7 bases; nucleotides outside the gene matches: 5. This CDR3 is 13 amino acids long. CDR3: CASSPSGQHEAFF. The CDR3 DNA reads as TGTGCCAGCTCACCGTCGGGACAGCATGAAGCTTTCTTT.

The DNA of the CDR3 is TGTGCCAGCAAGGGAGCCGGGAGCTCCTACGAGCAGTACTTC. Translation gives CASKGAGSSYEQYF. The chain carries TRBV27 and TRBJ2-7; D perhaps matches TRBD2 (6 bases). The ends were cut back, 7 bases at V and 0 bases at J, with 13 bases in the middle. The CDR3 totals 14 residues. Germline V gene sequence: CDR1 MNHEY, CDR2 SMNVEV (reference sequence).

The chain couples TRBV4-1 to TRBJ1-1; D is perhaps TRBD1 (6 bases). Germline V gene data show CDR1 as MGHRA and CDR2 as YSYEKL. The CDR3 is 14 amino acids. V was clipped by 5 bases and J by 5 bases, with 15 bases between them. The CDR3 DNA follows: TGCGCCAGCAGCAACACAGGGCGTGGGACTGAAGCTTTCTTT. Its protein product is CASSNTGRGTEAFF.

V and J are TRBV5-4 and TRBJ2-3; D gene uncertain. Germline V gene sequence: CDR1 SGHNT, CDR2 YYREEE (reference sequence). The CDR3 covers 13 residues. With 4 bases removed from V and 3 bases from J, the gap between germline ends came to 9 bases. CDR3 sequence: CASSSDLTDTQYF. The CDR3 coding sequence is TGTGCCAGCAGCAGCGACTTAACAGATACGCAGTATTTT.

CDR3 residues: CAIRQGAGTEAFF. CDR3 DNA: TGTGCCATCAGACAGGGGGCGGGGACTGAAGCTTTCTTT. V gene TRBV10-3 combines with J gene TRBJ1-1; 9 bases are shared with TRBD1. V gave up 6 bases and J gave up 5 bases; unmatched junction bases: 4. This CDR3 is built from 13 residues. Germline lookup yields CDR1 ENHRY and CDR2 SYGVKD.

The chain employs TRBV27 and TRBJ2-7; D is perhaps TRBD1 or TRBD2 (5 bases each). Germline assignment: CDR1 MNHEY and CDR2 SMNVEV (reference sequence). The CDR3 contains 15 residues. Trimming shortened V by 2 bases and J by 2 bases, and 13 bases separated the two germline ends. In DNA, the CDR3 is TGTGCCAGCAGTTTACAGGGTCTCGGGGCCTACGAGCAGTACTTC. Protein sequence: CASSLQGLGAYEQYF.

DNA of the CDR3: TGTGCCAGCAGCAAATTCCGGACTAGCGGTAACACAGATACGCAGTATTTT. Its protein product is CASSKFRTSGNTDTQYF. The rearrangement joins TRBV21-1 to TRBJ2-3; no DNA check was done on the table's D call, TRBD2. TRBV21-1 is reported as a pseudogene. The CDR3 is made up of 17 amino acids.

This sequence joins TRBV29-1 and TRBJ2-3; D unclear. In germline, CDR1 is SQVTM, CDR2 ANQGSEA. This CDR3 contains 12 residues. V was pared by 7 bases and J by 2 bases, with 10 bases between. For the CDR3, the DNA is TGCAGCGGTCGGGCAGCCACAGATACGCAGTATTTT. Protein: CSGRAATDTQYF.